These 28 T cell receptor beta chains were all obtained from the same sample, sequenced in a study of T-cell memory formation after mild COVID-19. TCRdb re-analysed the 5' RACE reads in MiXCR, keeping a single row per CDR3 protein. The sample contains about 130,000 distinct CDR3 sequences, approximately 26% of which appear only once. Sequencing was done on a sample of PBMCs or a T cell subset sorted from them (not recorded which). Source of these receptors: an adult woman who had mild COVID-19 (a few samples of this study predate the infection). Cell type and time point are not known.

The rearrangement uses TRBV13 and TRBJ1-1, with D perhaps matching TRBD1 (5 bases). V was clipped by 6 bases and J by 5 bases, with 13 bases between them. The CDR3 is 13 residues long. Germline V gene data show CDR1 as PRHDT and CDR2 as FYEKMQ (reference sequence). DNA of the CDR3: TGTGCCAGCAGACAGGCCCTGGGGACTGAAGCTTTCTTT. This encodes CASRQALGTEAFF.

The rearrangement joins TRBV9 to TRBJ1-2, with a possible D match to TRBD1 (5 bases). The germline V gene encodes CDR1 SGDLS and CDR2 YYNGEE. The CDR3 consists of 16 residues. Trimming left V 3 bases short and J 3 bases short, with 18 bases between. In DNA, the CDR3 is TGTGCCAGCAGCGCGGGAACAGGACCCGGCGACTATGGCTACACCTTC. Translation gives CASSAGTGPGDYGYTF.

This chain links TRBV7-9 with TRBJ2-7; the D gene could be TRBD1 or TRBD2 (5 bases each). Germline V gene lookup returns CDR1 SEHNR and CDR2 FQNEAQ (reference sequence). This CDR3 spans 15 amino acids. The V and J ends lost 5 bases and 5 bases respectively, with 19 bases between them. This CDR3 reads CASSTEPWGNHEQYF. In DNA, the CDR3 is TGTGCCAGCAGCACAGAGCCCTGGGGGAACCACGAGCAGTACTTC. Complete variable domain (other parts from reference TRBV7-9 and TRBJ2-7): DTGVSQNPRHKITKRGQNVTFRCDPISEHNRLYWYRQTLGQGPEFLTYFQNEAQLEKSRLLSDRFSAERPKGSFSTLEIQRTEQGDSAMYLCASSTEPWGNHEQYFGPGTRLTVT.

This rearrangement joins TRBV12-3 or TRBV12-4 to TRBJ2-7, with 9 bases matching TRBD1. V lost 1 base and J lost 3; bases outside the gene matches: 4. This CDR3 spans 15 amino acids. The CDR3 DNA reads TGTGCCAGCAGTTTAGTGGGACAGGGAAACTACGAGCAGTACTTC. Encoded protein: CASSLVGQGNYEQYF.

This clonotype was observed a handful of times. The V and J genes are TRBV20-1 and TRBJ2-7; D may match TRBD1 or TRBD2 (6 bases each). Trimming removed 3 bases from V and 4 bases from J, with 16 bases in between. This CDR3 comprises 14 residues. Per the germline V gene, CDR1 is DFQATT and CDR2 is SNEGSKA (reference sequence). In DNA, the CDR3 is TGCAGTGCTAGGGATCGGGGGCGCGGGTACGAGCAGTACTTC. This translates into CSARDRGRGYEQYF.

The rearrangement links TRBV9 to TRBJ2-2; 12 bases align to TRBD2. Germline V gene data show CDR1 as SGDLS and CDR2 as YYNGEE. The CDR3 totals 16 residues. The J segment lost 6 bases and the V segment lost 3 bases, leaving 6 bases of the junction unmatched. As DNA, the CDR3 is TGTGCCAGCAGCGAACGACTAGCGGGAGTCTCCGGGGAGCTGTTTTTT. It encodes CASSERLAGVSGELFF.

The V gene is TRBV28, the J gene TRBJ1-4, with 7 nucleotides matching TRBD1. The germline gives CDR1 MDHEN, CDR2 SYDVKM. The CDR3 loop spans 15 amino acids. J was trimmed by 7 bases and V by 6 bases; bases with no gene match: 11. In nucleotides, the CDR3 is TGTGCCAGCAGCCAAGGGACAGTAGGGGTTGAAAAACTGTTTTTT. This translates into CASSQGTVGVEKLFF.

Only a few counts were recorded for this clonotype. The chain couples TRBV3-1 to TRBJ2-1; 15 nucleotides line up with TRBD2. The J segment lost 8 bases and the V segment lost 1 base, leaving 3 bases of the junction unmatched. This CDR3 has 16 residues. The V gene's germline CDR1 is LGHDT and CDR2 YNNKEL (reference sequence). The CDR3 loop is CASSQAGTSGRYEQFF. In DNA, the CDR3 is TGTGCCAGCAGCCAAGCCGGGACTAGCGGGAGGTATGAGCAGTTCTTC.

The rearrangement links TRBV7-9 to TRBJ2-7; 10 positions agree with TRBD1. V lost 7 bases and J lost 7; bases outside the gene matches: 13. CDR3 size: 15 residues. Germline lookup yields CDR1 SEHNR and CDR2 FQNEAQ (reference sequence). The CDR3 DNA is TGTGCCAGCACCGATTGGACAGGGGGAGGGCTGGAGCAGTACTTC. Translating gives CASTDWTGGGLEQYF.

This clonotype was seen a few times. The V and J genes are TRBV6-5 and TRBJ1-1, with 8 nucleotides matching TRBD1. This CDR3 is 14 amino acids long. Germline V lookup: CDR1 MNHEY, CDR2 SVGAGI. With 4 bases clipped from V and 5 bases from J, the junction kept 6 bases outside the gene matches. The CDR3 bases are TGTGCCAGCAGTTTGACAGGGGTGGAAACTGAAGCTTTCTTT. Translation: CASSLTGVETEAFF.

This clonotype was detected a few times. The gene calls are TRBV7-9 and TRBJ2-7; 10 bases are a match to TRBD1. Trimming at V came to 2 bases and at J to 2 bases, leaving 12 bases not matched to a gene. The CDR3 has 18 amino acids. The germline gives CDR1 SEHNR, CDR2 FQNEAQ (reference sequence). CDR3 coding DNA: TGTGCCAGCAGCTTATTAGGCTACCGGGACAGGGGCCCCTACGAGCAGTACTTC. Its translation is CASSLLGYRDRGPYEQYF. The full variable domain, its missing parts supplied by reference TRBV7-9 and TRBJ2-7, is DTGVSQNPRHKITKRGQNVTFRCDPISEHNRLYWYRQTLGQGPEFLTYFQNEAQLEKSRLLSDRFSAERPKGSFSTLEIQRTEQGDSAMYLCASSLLGYRDRGPYEQYFGPGTRLTVT.

The rearrangement links TRBV20-1 to TRBJ1-5; D is uncertain. The V end was cut by 0 bases, the J end by 6 bases, with 18 bases between. The CDR3 contains 16 residues. Germline V gene sequence: CDR1 DFQATT, CDR2 SNEGSKA (reference sequence). The CDR3 here is CSARDRPGSHGQPQHF. Here the CDR3 DNA reads TGCAGTGCTAGAGATCGGCCAGGCAGCCACGGTCAGCCCCAGCATTTT.

The CDR3 nucleotides read TGTGCCAGCAGCTTTGCTACGAACACCGGGGAGCTGTTTTTT. Its translation is CASSFATNTGELFF. The rearrangement links TRBV7-2 to TRBJ2-2; no firm D call. The germline CDR1 and CDR2 sequences are SGHTA and FQGNSA. The CDR3 extends over 14 amino acids. Trimming took off 3 bases at V and 0 bases at J, with 5 bases between the two ends.

The chain couples TRBV29-1 to TRBJ2-4; tentatively, D is TRBD1 (5 bases). Germline V gives CDR1 SQVTM, CDR2 ANQGSEA. V was shortened by 6 bases and J by 6 bases, with 18 bases between the two germline ends. The CDR3 spans 14 residues. The CDR3 region has the DNA TGCAGCGTAGGGGTGGGCATTCAGGGAAACATTCAGTACTTC. It yields the protein CSVGVGIQGNIQYF.

The chain's CDR3 is CASSPGRVDTQYF. CDR3 DNA: TGTGCCAGCAGCCCGGGGAGGGTAGATACGCAGTATTTT. The chain recombines TRBV7-2 with TRBJ2-3; 7 nucleotides align to TRBD2. The CDR3 length is 13 residues. V trimming: 5 bases; J trimming: 5 bases; junction bases outside the gene matches: 4. Germline values: CDR1 SGHTA, CDR2 FQGNSA.

This chain uses TRBV7-8 with TRBJ2-2; 8 positions match TRBD1. The CDR3 is 15 amino acids. V shed 3 bases, J shed 7 bases, and the junction held 7 bases outside the gene matches. Germline CDR1 and CDR2: SGHVS and FQNEAQ. The CDR3 sequence is CASSFDRGWSGELFF. DNA of the CDR3: TGTGCCAGCAGCTTTGACAGGGGATGGAGCGGGGAGCTGTTTTTT.

This clonotype was found a few times. The gene calls are TRBV7-8 and TRBJ2-7, with D perhaps assigned TRBD1 or TRBD2 (5 bases each). The CDR3 length is 14 residues. From germline, CDR1 is SGHVS and CDR2 FQNEAQ. V gave up 6 bases and J gave up 5 bases, with 17 bases separating them. CDR3 protein: CASSLGQWGNEQYF. The CDR3 DNA is TGTGCCAGCAGTTTGGGGCAGTGGGGGAACGAGCAGTACTTC. The complete variable domain, with remaining parts taken from reference TRBV7-8 and TRBJ2-7, reads GAGVSQSPRYKVAKRGQDVALRCDPISGHVSLFWYQQALGQGPEFLTYFQNEAQLDKSGLPSDRFFAERPEGSVSTLKIQRTQQEDSAVYLCASSLGQWGNEQYFGPGTRLTVT.

This clonotype was detected only once. The V call is TRBV12-3 or TRBV12-4, the J call TRBJ2-3; 8 positions agree with TRBD1. This CDR3 has 12 residues. V shed 6 bases and J 14 bases; nucleotides not matched to a gene: 10. The CDR3 nucleotides read TGTGCCAGCAGCCCGTGGACAGGGCCTATGTATTTT. Amino acid sequence: CASSPWTGPMYF.

V gene TRBV2 combines with J gene TRBJ2-1, with D maybe TRBD1 (6 bases). V was clipped by 3 bases and J by 8 bases, with 17 bases between them. The germline CDR1 and CDR2 sequences are SNHLY and FYNNEI. The CDR3 sequence is 15 residues long. CDR3 region: CASSEGAGPPDEQFF. CDR3 sequence (DNA): TGTGCCAGCAGTGAGGGGGCGGGCCCGCCGGATGAGCAGTTCTTC.

The V and J genes are TRBV14 and TRBJ2-1; D gene unclear. There are 12 residues in the CDR3. V gave up 7 bases and J gave up 8 bases, with 12 bases separating them. Germline-derived CDR1 and CDR2 are SGHDN and FVKESK. The CDR3 sequence is CASNLGSDEQFF. The CDR3 DNA reads TGTGCCAGCAACTTGGGCTCGGATGAGCAGTTCTTC.

This sequence joins TRBV6-4 and TRBJ2-1; a possible D gene is TRBD2 (6 bases). V was shortened by 8 bases and J by 5 bases, with 10 bases between the two germline ends. This CDR3 comprises 12 residues. Per germline, CDR1 MRHNA and CDR2 SNTAGT. This CDR3 is CASGDSHNEQFF. For the CDR3, the DNA is TGTGCCAGCGGGGACTCGCACAATGAGCAGTTCTTC.

The CDR3 reads CATSDPLSFGYTF. The CDR3 region has the DNA TGTGCCACCAGTGACCCCCTGTCGTTTGGCTACACCTTC. The chain joins TRBV24-1 to TRBJ1-2; D remains unclear. Trimming left V 4 bases short and J 7 bases short, with 12 bases between. CDR3 size: 13 residues. CDR1 and CDR2 from the germline V gene are KGHDR and SFDVKD.

This clonotype was seen only once. For the CDR3, the DNA is TGTGCCACCAGTGATTCACAAGGGACGCAGTATTTT. Translation gives CATSDSQGTQYF. V gene TRBV24-1 combines with J gene TRBJ2-3; no definite D call. V was pared by 2 bases and J by 9 bases, with 8 bases between. Per the germline V gene, CDR1 is KGHDR and CDR2 is SFDVKD. The CDR3 is made up of 12 amino acids.

This chain joins TRBV7-3 and TRBJ2-3; tentatively, D is TRBD1 or TRBD2 (6 bases each). In germline, CDR1 is SGHTA, CDR2 FQGTGA. CDR3 length equals 17 residues. Trimming cost V 1 base and J 2 bases, with 16 bases left between them. The CDR3 reads CASSLNPGAYDTDTQYF. Written as DNA, the CDR3 is TGTGCCAGCAGCTTAAACCCGGGGGCTTATGACACAGATACGCAGTATTTT.

The chain has TRBV3-1 and TRBJ2-1; D gene ambiguous. The CDR3 has 17 residues. CDR1 and CDR2 from the germline V gene are LGHDT and YNNKEL (reference sequence). V was clipped by 3 bases and J by 4 bases, with 19 bases between them. The CDR3, as DNA: TGTGCCAGCAGCCAGTCTTCGGCGAAGGGCCCGTACAATGAGCAGTTCTTC. Protein sequence: CASSQSSAKGPYNEQFF.

This chain connects TRBV19 to TRBJ1-1; perhaps TRBD1 as D (5 bases). The V gene lost 5 bases and the J gene lost 0 bases, with 13 bases spanning the gap. The length of the CDR3 is 15 residues. CDR1 is LNHDA, CDR2 SQIVND, per germline (reference sequence). CDR3 DNA: TGTGCCAGTAGTGCCCCAGGGTTCATGAACACTGAAGCTTTCTTT. Protein product: CASSAPGFMNTEAFF.

This clonotype was found a few times. The V gene is TRBV7-9, the J gene TRBJ2-7; no clear D. There are 14 residues in the CDR3. Between the trimmed V and J ends, which lost 4 bases and 0 bases, there was a span of 10 bases. The germline V gene encodes CDR1 SEHNR and CDR2 FQNEAQ (reference sequence). In DNA, the CDR3 is TGTGCCAGCAGCTCAGCCGGGTCCTCCTACGAGCAGTACTTC. Translated, it gives CASSSAGSSYEQYF.

In this sample, this clonotype turned up a few times. This chain links TRBV11-3 with TRBJ2-5, with D perhaps matching TRBD1 (6 bases). V lost 5 bases to trimming and J lost 2 bases, with 15 bases between them. Looked up from germline, CDR1 is SGHNT and CDR2 is YENEEA. The length of the CDR3 is 15 residues. CDR3 protein: CASSPTGYYQETQYF. For the CDR3, the DNA is TGTGCCAGCAGCCCGACAGGTTATTATCAAGAGACCCAGTACTTC.